Listed below are T cell receptor beta chains from one sample, sequenced in a study of blood T cells in healthy people across ages. TCRdb ran MiXCR on the 5' RACE reads and lists one entry per CDR3 protein. The sample comprises more than 500,000 distinct CDR3 sequences, roughly a quarter of which are singletons, and less than 20% rests with the top ten. The sample was blood. The source is a woman aged 70-85 years in good health. Each CDR3 is given with its conserved first and last residue. Fields, in order: CDR3 protein, V gene, J gene.

CDR3: CASSAQGMTGNSPLHF
V: TRBV7-9
J: TRBJ1-6

CDR3: CATSKVSRVGAIEQFF
V: TRBV15
J: .

CDR3: CASFGGIGEYF
V: TRBV2
J: TRBJ2-4

CDR3: CASSFSRVSETQYF
V: TRBV7-8
J: TRBJ2-5

CDR3: CASSVGGLAGKQETQYF
V: TRBV9
J: TRBJ2-5

CDR3: CASSFQLGQSIMNTEAFF
V: TRBV7-2
J: TRBJ1-1

CDR3: CASSQGSPNQPQHF
V: TRBV7-2
J: TRBJ1-5

CDR3: CASSLSGQGEAGNTIYF
V: TRBV7-8
J: TRBJ1-3

CDR3: CASSLGGENTIYF
V: TRBV5-1
J: TRBJ1-3

CDR3: CAISESFRVEAFF
V: TRBV10-3
J: TRBJ1-1

CDR3: CASSRERDTEAFF
V: TRBV6-1
J: TRBJ1-1